This T cell receptor (beta chain) was recorded in a study of cytomegalovirus exposure and HLA in healthy donors. Study-level findings and limits: Most of the TCR beta V segments (in an earlier analysis) were productive either about 90% or about 30% of the time.

Researchers ran the PCR with 60 Vbeta and 13 Jbeta primers. Profiled with immunoSEQ multiplex PCR; TCRdb holds only in-frame clones, not every one. The sample records roughly 190,000 clones, 65% to 90% being singletons. This CDR3 spans 13 amino acids. Germline trimming cut 6 bases from V and 11 bases from J; bases unmatched to any gene: 10. CDR1 and CDR2 (germline): SGHTA, FQGNSA. Notes on this clone: Its specificity is unknown.

In nominal health when sampled, donors likely had unrecorded immune exposures nonetheless. The chain couples TRBV7-2 to TRBJ1-1, with 9 bases that match TRBD1. The sample taken for sequencing was PBMCs. This clonotype was obtained from a man aged 40-49 years in good health and CMV-seropositive. The CDR3 coding sequence is TGTGCCAGCAGGGGGACAGGGATGTTGGAGGCTTTCTTT. Protein: CASRGTGMLEAFF. The full variable domain, rest sourced from reference TRBV7-2 and TRBJ1-1, is GAGVSQSPSNKVTEKGKDVELRCDPISGHTALYWYRQSLGQGLEFLIYFQGNSAPDKSGLPSDRFSAERTGGSVSTLTIQRTQQEDSAVYLCASRGTGMLEAFFGQGTRLTVV.